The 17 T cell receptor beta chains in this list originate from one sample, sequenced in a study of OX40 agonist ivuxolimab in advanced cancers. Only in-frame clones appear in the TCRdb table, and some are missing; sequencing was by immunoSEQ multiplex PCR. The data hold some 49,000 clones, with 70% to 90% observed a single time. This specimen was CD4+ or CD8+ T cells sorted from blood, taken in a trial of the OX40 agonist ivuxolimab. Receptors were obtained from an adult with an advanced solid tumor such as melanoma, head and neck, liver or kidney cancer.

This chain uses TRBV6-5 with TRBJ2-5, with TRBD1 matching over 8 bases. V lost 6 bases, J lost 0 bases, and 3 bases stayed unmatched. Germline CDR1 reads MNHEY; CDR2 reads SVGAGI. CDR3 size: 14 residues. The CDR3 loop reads CASSRTGNQETQYF. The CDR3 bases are TGTGCCAGCAGCAGGACAGGGAACCAAGAGACCCAGTACTTC.

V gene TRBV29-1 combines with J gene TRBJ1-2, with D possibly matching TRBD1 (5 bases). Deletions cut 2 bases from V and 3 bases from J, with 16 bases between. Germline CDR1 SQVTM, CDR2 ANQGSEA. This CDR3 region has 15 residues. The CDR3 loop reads CSVEILGEEDYGYTF. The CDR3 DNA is TGCAGCGTTGAAATTTTGGGGGAAGAGGACTATGGCTACACCTTC.

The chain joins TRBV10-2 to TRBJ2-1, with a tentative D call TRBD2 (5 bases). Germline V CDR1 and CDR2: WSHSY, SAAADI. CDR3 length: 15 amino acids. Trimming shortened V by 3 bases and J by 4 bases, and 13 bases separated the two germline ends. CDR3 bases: TGCGCCAGCAGTGACCTCGGACTCGTTTACAATGAGCAGTTCTTC. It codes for CASSDLGLVYNEQFF.

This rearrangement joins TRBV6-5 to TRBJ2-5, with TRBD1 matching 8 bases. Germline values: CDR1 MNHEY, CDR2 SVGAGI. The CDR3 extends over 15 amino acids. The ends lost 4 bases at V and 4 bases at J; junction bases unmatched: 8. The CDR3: CASSFTGQGIETQYF. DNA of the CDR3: TGTGCCAGCAGTTTTACCGGACAGGGTATAGAGACCCAGTACTTC.

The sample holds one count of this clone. The CDR3 loop reads CASSLGTGYEQYF. The CDR3 bases are TGTGCCAGCAGCTTAGGGACAGGTTACGAGCAGTACTTC. The chain employs TRBV11-2 and TRBJ2-7, with TRBD1 matching 7 bases. This CDR3 spans 13 amino acids. V was pared by 1 base and J by 4 bases, with 1 base of the junction left unmatched. Germline V gives CDR1 SGHAT, CDR2 FQNNGV.

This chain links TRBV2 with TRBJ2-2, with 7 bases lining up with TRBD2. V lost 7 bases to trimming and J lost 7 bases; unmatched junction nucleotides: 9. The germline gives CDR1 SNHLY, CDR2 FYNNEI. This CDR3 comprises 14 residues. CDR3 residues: CASNGGSGDGELFF. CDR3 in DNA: TGTGCCAGCAATGGCGGGAGCGGTGACGGGGAGCTGTTTTTT. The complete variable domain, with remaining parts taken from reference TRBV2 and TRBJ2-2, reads EPEVTQTPSHQVTQMGQEVILRCVPISNHLYFYWYRQILGQKVEFLVSFYNNEISEKSEIFDDQFSVERPDGSNFTLKIRSTKLEDSAMYFCASNGGSGDGELFFGEGSRLTVL.

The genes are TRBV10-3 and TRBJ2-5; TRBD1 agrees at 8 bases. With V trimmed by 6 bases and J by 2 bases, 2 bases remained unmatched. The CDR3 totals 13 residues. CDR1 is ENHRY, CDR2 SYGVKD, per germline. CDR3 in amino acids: CAISWDRQETQYF. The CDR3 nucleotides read TGTGCCATCAGCTGGGACAGGCAAGAGACCCAGTACTTC.

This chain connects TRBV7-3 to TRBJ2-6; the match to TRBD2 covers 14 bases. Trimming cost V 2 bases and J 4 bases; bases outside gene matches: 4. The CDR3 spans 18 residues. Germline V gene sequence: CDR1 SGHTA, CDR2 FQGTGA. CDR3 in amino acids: CASSLLGLAGAGANVLTF. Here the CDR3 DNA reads TGTGCCAGCAGCTTACTGGGACTAGCGGGAGCCGGGGCCAACGTCCTGACTTTC. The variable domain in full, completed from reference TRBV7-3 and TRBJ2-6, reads GAGVSQTPSNKVTEKGKYVELRCDPISGHTALYWYRQSLGQGPEFLIYFQGTGAADDSGLPNDRFFAVRPEGSVSTLKIQRTERGDSAVYLCASSLLGLAGAGANVLTFGAGSRLTVL.

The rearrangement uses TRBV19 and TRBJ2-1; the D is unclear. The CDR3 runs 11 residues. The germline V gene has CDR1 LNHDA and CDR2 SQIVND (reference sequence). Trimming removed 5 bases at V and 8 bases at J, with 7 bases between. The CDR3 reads CASSGYYEQFF. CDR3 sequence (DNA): TGTGCCAGTAGTGGCTATTATGAGCAGTTCTTC.

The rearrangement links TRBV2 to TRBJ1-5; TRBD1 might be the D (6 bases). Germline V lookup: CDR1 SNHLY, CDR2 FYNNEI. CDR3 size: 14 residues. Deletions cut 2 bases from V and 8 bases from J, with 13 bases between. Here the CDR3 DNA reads TGTGCCAGCAGTGAACTCCGGGGGCAGGAGCCCCAGCATTTT. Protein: CASSELRGQEPQHF.

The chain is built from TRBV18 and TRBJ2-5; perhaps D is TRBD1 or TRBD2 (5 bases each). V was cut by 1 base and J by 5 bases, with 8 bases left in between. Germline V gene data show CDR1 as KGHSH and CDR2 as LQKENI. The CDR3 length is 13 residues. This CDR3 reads CASSPRDAETQYF. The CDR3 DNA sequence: TGTGCCAGCTCACCACGGGACGCGGAGACCCAGTACTTC.

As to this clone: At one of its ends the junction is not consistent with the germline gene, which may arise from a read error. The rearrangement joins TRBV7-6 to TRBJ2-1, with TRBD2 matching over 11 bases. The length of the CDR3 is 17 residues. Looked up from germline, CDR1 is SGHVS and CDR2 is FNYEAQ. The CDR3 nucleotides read TGTGCCAGCAGCTCACTACTAGCGGGAGACCCCTACAATGGGCAGTTCTTC. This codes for CASSSLLAGDPYNGQFF.

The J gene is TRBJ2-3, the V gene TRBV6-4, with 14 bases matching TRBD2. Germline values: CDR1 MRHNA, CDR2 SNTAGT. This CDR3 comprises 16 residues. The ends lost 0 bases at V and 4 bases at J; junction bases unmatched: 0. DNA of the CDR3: TGTGCCAGCAGTGACTCGACTAGCGGGGGGGCAGATACGCAGTATTTT. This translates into CASSDSTSGGADTQYF.

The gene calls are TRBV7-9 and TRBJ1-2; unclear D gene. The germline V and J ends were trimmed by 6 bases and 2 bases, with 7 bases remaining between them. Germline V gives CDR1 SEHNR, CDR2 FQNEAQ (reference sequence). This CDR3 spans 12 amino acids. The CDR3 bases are TGTGCCAGCAGTGCGGGGAACTATGGCTACACCTTC. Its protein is CASSAGNYGYTF. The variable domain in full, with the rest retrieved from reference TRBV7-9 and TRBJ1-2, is DTGVSQNPRHKITKRGQNVTFRCDPISEHNRLYWYRQTLGQGPEFLTYFQNEAQLEKSRLLSDRFSAERPKGSFSTLEIQRTEQGDSAMYLCASSAGNYGYTFGSGTRLTVV.

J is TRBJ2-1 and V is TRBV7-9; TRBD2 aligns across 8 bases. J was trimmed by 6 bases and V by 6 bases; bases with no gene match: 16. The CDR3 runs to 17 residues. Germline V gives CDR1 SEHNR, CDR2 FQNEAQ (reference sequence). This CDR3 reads CASSPTTPSGSGNEQFF. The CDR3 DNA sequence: TGTGCCAGCAGTCCCACTACTCCCAGCGGGAGTGGCAATGAGCAGTTCTTC.

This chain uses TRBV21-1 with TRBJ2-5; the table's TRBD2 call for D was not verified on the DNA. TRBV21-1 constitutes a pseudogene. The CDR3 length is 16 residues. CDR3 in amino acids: CASSKRGSTGGETQYF. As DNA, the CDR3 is TGTGCCAGCAGCAAACGAGGGTCAACCGGGGGAGAGACCCAGTACTTC.

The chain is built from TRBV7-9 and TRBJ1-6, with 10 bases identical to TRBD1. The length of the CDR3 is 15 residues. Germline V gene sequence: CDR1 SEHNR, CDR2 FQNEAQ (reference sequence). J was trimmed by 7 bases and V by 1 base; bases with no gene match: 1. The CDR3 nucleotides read TGTGCCAGCAGCTTAGGGGACAGGGGAAATTCACCCCTCCACTTT. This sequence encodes CASSLGDRGNSPLHF.